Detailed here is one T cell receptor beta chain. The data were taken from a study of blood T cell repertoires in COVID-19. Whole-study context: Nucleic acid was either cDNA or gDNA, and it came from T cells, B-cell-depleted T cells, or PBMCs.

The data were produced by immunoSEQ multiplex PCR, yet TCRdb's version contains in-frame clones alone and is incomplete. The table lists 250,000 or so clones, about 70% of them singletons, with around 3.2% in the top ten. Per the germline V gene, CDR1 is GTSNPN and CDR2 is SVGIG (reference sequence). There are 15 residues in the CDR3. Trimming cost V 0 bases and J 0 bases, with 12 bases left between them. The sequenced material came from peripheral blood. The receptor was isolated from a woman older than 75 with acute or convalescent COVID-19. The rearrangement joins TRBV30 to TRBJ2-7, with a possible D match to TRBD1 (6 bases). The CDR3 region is CAWSVQGISSYEQYF. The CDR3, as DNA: TGTGCCTGGAGTGTACAGGGAATTAGCTCCTACGAGCAGTACTTC.